This entry describes one T cell receptor (beta chain). Primers included in the PCR were 60 Vbeta and 13 Jbeta primers. Data came from immunoSEQ multiplex PCR; TCRdb stores just in-frame clones and leaves some out. The sample records 150,000 to 250,000 clones, 79% being singletons. The data are from a study of cytomegalovirus exposure and HLA in healthy donors. Trimming stripped 5 bases from V and 5 bases from J, with 6 bases between. Germline lookup yields CDR1 SGHDN and CDR2 FVKESK. CDR3 length: 11 residues. The V and J genes are TRBV14 and TRBJ2-5, with a tentative D call TRBD2 (5 bases). This TCR was recovered from a girl aged 5 to 17 in good health and CMV-seropositive. Sequenced sample: PBMCs. The CDR3 here is CASSGGETQYF. For the CDR3, the DNA is TGTGCCAGCAGCGGCGGGGAGACCCAGTACTTC.